The 27 T cell receptor beta chains below were found in one sample sequenced in a study of response to subunit inactivated influenza vaccine. Using its own MiXCR run on the RT-PCR reads, TCRdb lists one record per CDR3 protein. The repertoire holds around 570,000 distinct CDR3 sequences, with about 8% as singletons. The material sequenced was PBMCs from blood, taken about 23 months after vaccination. The receptors were gathered from a man between 45 and 75 years old who received an inactivated influenza vaccine.

This clonotype was counted a few times. The chain combines TRBV5-6 with TRBJ2-5, with D maybe TRBD2 (7 bases). The CDR3 is 15 residues long. V was shortened by 4 bases and J by 4 bases, with 17 bases between the two germline ends. Germline CDR1 and CDR2: SGHDT and YYEEEE. CDR3 in DNA: TGTGCCAGCAGCCCAGGCGGGGGCTCTAGAGAGACCCAGTACTTC. Amino acids: CASSPGGGSRETQYF. Complete variable domain (other parts from reference TRBV5-6 and TRBJ2-5): DAGVTQSPTHLIKTRGQQVTLRCSPKSGHDTVSWYQQALGQGPQFIFQYYEEEERQRGNFPDRFSGHQFPNYSSELNVNALLLGDSALYLCASSPGGGSRETQYFGPGTRLLVL.

V usage is TRBV11-2 and J usage is TRBJ2-3; D may be TRBD1 (6 bases). This CDR3 contains 16 residues. Trimming cost V 3 bases and J 2 bases, with 15 bases left between them. Germline-derived CDR1 and CDR2 are SGHAT and FQNNGV. For the CDR3, the DNA is TGTGCCAGCAGCTTGTTACAGGGAAGGAACACAGATACGCAGTATTTT. Its protein is CASSLLQGRNTDTQYF.

V is TRBV18 and J is TRBJ1-5; no clear D gene. This CDR3 is built from 13 residues. Germline V gives CDR1 KGHSH, CDR2 LQKENI. The ends were cut back, 2 bases at V and 7 bases at J, with 9 bases in the middle. This chain's CDR3 is CASSPASEQPQHF. In DNA form, the CDR3 reads TGTGCCAGCTCACCAGCTAGCGAACAGCCCCAGCATTTT.

This clonotype was observed a handful of times. The chain is built from TRBV4-3 and TRBJ1-5; TRBD1 agrees at 7 bases. V dropped 2 bases and J dropped 5; count of bases not matched to a gene: 3. From germline, CDR1 is LGHNA and CDR2 YSLEER. The CDR3 is 14 amino acids. The CDR3 is CASSQQTGDQPQHF. The CDR3 nucleotides read TGCGCCAGCAGCCAACAAACAGGGGATCAGCCCCAGCATTTT.

This clonotype was detected ten times or more. CDR3: CSATSGRTLYEQYF. CDR3 nucleotides: TGCAGTGCTACTAGCGGGAGGACTCTCTACGAGCAGTACTTC. The V and J genes are TRBV20-1 and TRBJ2-7; 11 bases fit TRBD2. CDR1 and CDR2 from the germline V gene are DFQATT and SNEGSKA (reference sequence). V was clipped by 4 bases and J by 3 bases; unmatched bases: 5. This CDR3 is 14 amino acids long.

Only one count was recorded for this clonotype. The J gene is TRBJ1-1, the V gene TRBV4-2; D is undetermined. From germline, CDR1 is LGHNA and CDR2 YNFKEQ. Trimming stripped 6 bases from V and 1 base from J, with 15 bases between. CDR3 size: 15 residues. DNA of the CDR3: TGTGCCAGCAGTTTTGTAGGTACTCAGAACACTGAAGCTTTCTTT. It encodes CASSFVGTQNTEAFF.

Only one count was recorded for this clonotype. This chain joins TRBV7-9 and TRBJ2-3, with 7 bases identical to TRBD2. V shed 4 bases and J 10 bases; nucleotides not matched to a gene: 5. The CDR3 contains 12 residues. Germline CDR1 is SEHNR and CDR2 is FQNEAQ (reference sequence). The CDR3 nucleotides are TGTGCCAGCAGCTCCCACGCGGGGGCGCAGTATTTT. As protein: CASSSHAGAQYF.

This clonotype was seen a handful of times. This rearrangement joins TRBV9 to TRBJ2-3; 13 bases match TRBD2. From germline, CDR1 is SGDLS and CDR2 YYNGEE. Trimming took 4 bases from V and 6 from J; bases not matched to a gene: 5. CDR3 length: 15 amino acids. CDR3 in DNA: TGTGCCAGCAGCACTAGCGGGAGGGTTGTGGATACGCAGTATTTT. Translation gives CASSTSGRVVDTQYF. Full variable domain (remainder filled in from reference TRBV9 and TRBJ2-3): DSGVTQTPKHLITATGQRVTLRCSPRSGDLSVYWYQQSLDQGLQFLIQYYNGEERAKGNILERFSAQQFPDLHSELNLSSLELGDSALYFCASSTSGRVVDTQYFGPGTRLTVL.

The chain recombines TRBV7-9 with TRBJ2-3; 7 positions agree with TRBD2. The V segment lost 0 bases and the J segment 2 bases; nucleotides outside the gene matches: 2. This CDR3 comprises 15 residues. Looked up from germline, CDR1 is SEHNR and CDR2 is FQNEAQ (reference sequence). The CDR3 loop is CASSLAAGHTDTQYF. The CDR3 DNA reads as TGTGCCAGCAGCTTAGCAGCGGGGCACACAGATACGCAGTATTTT.

In its sample, this clonotype was seen many times. The rearrangement uses TRBV7-8 and TRBJ2-7; no clear D gene. This CDR3 is built from 14 residues. Germline assignment: CDR1 SGHVS and CDR2 FQNEAQ. Between the trimmed V and J ends, which lost 5 bases and 9 bases, there was a span of 20 bases. In nucleotides, the CDR3 is TGTGCCAGCAGCCCCCCCATTAAGTGGGTGGGGCAGTACTTC. Protein sequence: CASSPPIKWVGQYF.

CDR3 nucleotides: TGTGCCAGCAGTTTTACTACAGGGGGCTTCTATGGCTACACCTTC. Its translation: CASSFTTGGFYGYTF. The gene calls are TRBV28 and TRBJ1-2; 9 nucleotides match TRBD1. This CDR3 has 15 residues. J gave up 4 bases and V 3 bases, and 6 bases lay outside the gene matches. The germline V gene has CDR1 MDHEN and CDR2 SYDVKM.

The chain combines TRBV28 with TRBJ2-6; D gene uncertain. CDR1 and CDR2 (germline): MDHEN, SYDVKM. The CDR3 has 16 residues. V shed 5 bases and J shed 1 base, with 12 bases lying between them. This chain's CDR3 is CASSLKGFSGANVLTF. CDR3 nucleotides: TGTGCCAGCAGTCTCAAAGGGTTTTCTGGGGCCAACGTCCTGACTTTC.

This clonotype was observed a handful of times. The CDR3 DNA reads as TGTGCCAGCAGCGTACAGGGCCAAGGCGGGGAGCTGTTTTTT. The encoded protein is CASSVQGQGGELFF. The chain has TRBV7-3 and TRBJ2-2; possibly TRBD1 for D (6 bases). Germline-derived CDR1 and CDR2 are SGHTA and FQGTGA. The V end was cut by 5 bases, the J end by 7 bases, with 14 bases between. The CDR3 is made up of 14 amino acids.

The chain combines TRBV7-9 with TRBJ1-1; D not certain. Germline assignment: CDR1 SEHNR and CDR2 FQNEAQ (reference sequence). Trimming shortened V by 4 bases and J by 8 bases, and 14 bases separated the two germline ends. This CDR3 spans 13 amino acids. This CDR3 is CASSSISVGEAFF. Here the CDR3 DNA reads TGTGCCAGCAGCTCAATATCGGTAGGGGAAGCTTTCTTT.

In its sample, this clonotype was seen many times. The chain has TRBV20-1 and TRBJ1-2; 7 bases fit TRBD1. V was pared by 0 bases and J by 0 bases, with 7 bases of the junction left unmatched. This CDR3 comprises 16 residues. From germline, CDR1 is DFQATT and CDR2 SNEGSKA (reference sequence). The DNA of the CDR3 is TGCAGTGCTAGAGATCCCGGGACAGCGGCTAACTATGGCTACACCTTC. It is translated as CSARDPGTAANYGYTF.

V gene TRBV9 combines with J gene TRBJ2-7; D is perhaps TRBD2 (5 bases). CDR3 length equals 13 residues. The germline V gene encodes CDR1 SGDLS and CDR2 YYNGEE. The V end was cut by 4 bases, the J end by 7 bases, with 15 bases between. The CDR3 is CASSTGSLGEQYF. Written as DNA, the CDR3 is TGTGCCAGCAGCACGGGGAGTCTAGGTGAGCAGTACTTC.

This clonotype was counted only a few times. CDR3 in DNA: TGCAGTGCTAGGGGACAGGGGTCCTACAATGAGCAGTTCTTC. Protein sequence: CSARGQGSYNEQFF. The V and J genes are TRBV20-1 and TRBJ2-1, with 10 bases lining up with TRBD1. CDR3 length: 14 amino acids. Germline V lookup: CDR1 DFQATT, CDR2 SNEGSKA (reference sequence). J was trimmed by 1 base and V by 3 bases; bases with no gene match: 0.

This clonotype was recorded a few times. V is TRBV20-1 and J is TRBJ2-3; TRBD2 aligns across 8 bases. Unmatched junction bases numbered 8, after V lost 6 bases and J lost 0 bases. Germline V gene data show CDR1 as DFQATT and CDR2 as SNEGSKA (reference sequence). The CDR3 has 15 amino acids. Here the CDR3 reads CSARAGGLSTDTQYF. The CDR3 bases are TGCAGTGCCAGGGCGGGGGGCCTCAGCACAGATACGCAGTATTTT.

There are a few counts of this clonotype. This chain connects TRBV6-2 or TRBV6-3 to TRBJ2-3, with TRBD1 identical over 9 bases. J lost 4 bases, V lost 6 bases, and 2 bases had no gene match. The CDR3 runs 13 residues. Germline-derived CDR1 and CDR2 are MNHEY and SVGEGT. The CDR3 DNA is TGTGCCAGCAGACAGGGGGCCGCAGATACGCAGTATTTT. Translation: CASRQGAADTQYF.

Many counts were recorded for this clonotype. The rearrangement joins TRBV29-1 to TRBJ2-7; D is ambiguous. CDR3 size: 13 residues. Trimming took 6 bases from V and 0 from J, leaving 12 bases between them. CDR1 is SQVTM and CDR2 is ANQGSEA in the germline V gene. The CDR3 DNA reads as TGCAGCGTCGCTCGTGGCATCTCCTACGAGCAGTACTTC. Amino acids: CSVARGISYEQYF.

This clonotype was seen many times. J is TRBJ2-5 and V is TRBV12-3 or TRBV12-4; 8 bases are a match to TRBD1. Unmatched junction bases numbered 15, after V lost 6 bases and J lost 9 bases. The length of the CDR3 is 15 residues. The DNA for the CDR3 is TGTGCCAGCAGCCTGGGACAGGCGACGTTTGAGGCCCAGTACTTC. Encoded protein: CASSLGQATFEAQYF.

This clonotype was observed at least ten times. CDR3 nucleotides: TGTGCCAGCAGCCAAGTGAGGGACAGCCGTTGGGGGGCCAACGTCCTGACTTTC. It codes for CASSQVRDSRWGANVLTF. The chain employs TRBV14 and TRBJ2-6, with 7 bases matching TRBD1. Trimming at V came to 1 base and at J to 4 bases, leaving 10 bases not matched to a gene. Germline values: CDR1 SGHDN, CDR2 FVKESK. The CDR3 loop spans 18 amino acids.

The chain links TRBV2 to TRBJ2-3; possible D gene TRBD2, 6 bases. This CDR3 has 15 amino acids. The germline V gene encodes CDR1 SNHLY and CDR2 FYNNEI. Trimming cost V 3 bases and J 3 bases, with 13 bases left between them. CDR3 sequence reads: CASSEPGLATDTQYF. The CDR3 DNA is TGTGCCAGCAGTGAGCCGGGGCTAGCGACAGATACGCAGTATTTT.

V gene TRBV28 combines with J gene TRBJ2-3; TRBD1 aligns across 9 bases. The CDR3 totals 17 residues. Germline V gene data show CDR1 as MDHEN and CDR2 as SYDVKM. V lost 2 bases to trimming and J lost 4 bases; unmatched junction nucleotides: 10. CDR3 nucleotides: TGTGCCAGCAGTTTACCAACCGGGACAGGGCAGGCAGATACGCAGTATTTT. It is translated as CASSLPTGTGQADTQYF.

The chain recombines TRBV7-8 with TRBJ2-1, with 7 nucleotides matching TRBD1. CDR1 and CDR2 from the germline V gene are SGHVS and FQNEAQ. V gave up 5 bases and J gave up 1 base; unmatched junction bases: 8. CDR3 length: 16 residues. Here the CDR3 reads CASSPKTGQSYNEQFF. In DNA form, the CDR3 reads TGTGCCAGCAGCCCAAAGACGGGACAGTCCTACAATGAGCAGTTCTTC.

This clonotype was counted at least ten times. This rearrangement joins TRBV20-1 to TRBJ1-1; TRBD1 might be the D (6 bases). Germline V gene lookup returns CDR1 DFQATT and CDR2 SNEGSKA (reference sequence). Trimming pared 3 bases from V and 3 bases from J, leaving 14 bases between. This CDR3 has 14 residues. CDR3 nucleotides: TGCAGTGCTAGGACCGTAAGGGGGGACACTGAAGCTTTCTTT. Encoded protein: CSARTVRGDTEAFF.

V and J are TRBV2 and TRBJ2-2; D gene unclear. In germline, CDR1 is SNHLY, CDR2 FYNNEI. The length of the CDR3 is 13 residues. The V end lost 7 bases, the J end lost 6 bases, and 12 bases lay between the germline ends. The CDR3 region is CASTSPGSGELFF. As DNA, the CDR3 is TGTGCCAGCACCTCTCCCGGATCCGGGGAGCTGTTTTTT.